One and the same sample provided the 14 T cell receptor beta chains below, sequenced in a study of cytomegalovirus exposure and HLA in healthy donors. It was with 60 Vbeta and 13 Jbeta primers that the PCR ran. The method was immunoSEQ multiplex PCR; TCRdb's version includes in-frame clones alone and lacks a portion of them. The table has roughly 130,000 clones, approximately 85% seen once. Specimen: PBMCs. These receptors were obtained from a male donor in good health and CMV-seropositive.

The chain links TRBV18 to TRBJ2-7, with 12 bases identical to TRBD2. The J segment lost 6 bases and the V segment lost 0 bases, leaving 6 bases of the junction unmatched. CDR1 and CDR2 (germline): KGHSH, LQKENI. This CDR3 spans 16 amino acids. CDR3 in amino acids: CASSPPTSGRIGEQYF. The CDR3 DNA is TGTGCCAGCTCACCACCGACTAGCGGGAGAATCGGCGAGCAGTACTTC.

This chain connects TRBV28 to TRBJ1-1; D may be TRBD1 (6 bases). The CDR3 runs to 15 residues. V was trimmed by 4 bases and J by 0 bases, leaving 12 bases between them. Germline CDR1 reads MDHEN; CDR2 reads SYDVKM. The CDR3 loop reads CASSSPTGVNTEAFF. DNA of the CDR3: TGTGCCAGCAGTTCTCCGACAGGAGTGAACACTGAAGCTTTCTTT.

The chain uses TRBV7-3 and TRBJ2-5; D gene uncertain. Germline V lookup: CDR1 SGHTA, CDR2 FQGTGA. Trimming removed 5 bases at V and 1 base at J, with 8 bases between. This CDR3 has 13 amino acids. Written as DNA, the CDR3 is TGTGCCAGCAGCGCTAGACCCCAAGAGACCCAGTACTTC. Its protein is CASSARPQETQYF.

V gene TRBV11-2 combines with J gene TRBJ2-3; 12 bases agree with TRBD2. Trimming at V came to 5 bases and at J to 4 bases, leaving 4 bases not matched to a gene. This CDR3 is built from 15 residues. CDR1 is SGHAT and CDR2 is FQNNGV in the germline V gene. The CDR3 spells CASSTGTSGSDTQYF. CDR3 nucleotide sequence: TGTGCCAGCAGCACTGGGACTAGCGGGTCAGATACGCAGTATTTT.

The chain carries TRBV19 and TRBJ2-1, with D tentatively TRBD2 (6 bases). Germline values: CDR1 LNHDA, CDR2 SQIVND (reference sequence). The ends were cut back, 1 base at V and 7 bases at J, with 14 bases in the middle. The CDR3 covers 15 residues. CDR3 sequence (DNA): TGTGCCAGTAGTATAGTTGCGGGAATCAGGAATGAGCAGTTCTTC. This sequence encodes CASSIVAGIRNEQFF.

The V gene is TRBV19, the J gene TRBJ2-2; possibly TRBD1 for D (6 bases). CDR3 length equals 15 residues. The V end lost 4 bases, the J end lost 5 bases, and 14 bases lay between the germline ends. Germline V gene sequence: CDR1 LNHDA, CDR2 SQIVND (reference sequence). CDR3 DNA sequence: TGTGCCAGTAGTAGGGGGCAGGCCGGTACCGGGGAGCTGTTTTTT. Translated: CASSRGQAGTGELFF.

The genes are TRBV6-5 and TRBJ2-5; unclear D gene. V lost 5 bases and J 4 bases, leaving 14 bases between the germline ends. The CDR3 is 14 amino acids. CDR1 and CDR2 (germline): MNHEY, SVGAGI. The CDR3 sequence is CASSQMPPRETQYF. In DNA, the CDR3 is TGTGCCAGCAGTCAAATGCCCCCTAGAGAGACCCAGTACTTC.

J is TRBJ2-6 and V is TRBV10-3, with TRBD1 matching 8 bases. This CDR3 region has 17 residues. Germline V lookup: CDR1 ENHRY, CDR2 SYGVKD. The V segment lost 4 bases and the J segment 4 bases; nucleotides outside the gene matches: 9. The CDR3 bases are TGTGCCATCAGTGGATCAGGGGGCGCATCAGGGGCCAACGTCCTGACTTTC. Protein: CAISGSGGASGANVLTF.

This chain connects TRBV5-4 to TRBJ2-5; D possibly corresponds to TRBD2 (7 bases). Germline V gene lookup returns CDR1 SGHNT and CDR2 YYREEE (reference sequence). V lost 0 bases and J lost 5, with 11 bases in between. The CDR3 has 14 amino acids. CDR3 in amino acids: CASSLGGGAETQYF. The CDR3 DNA reads as TGTGCCAGCAGCTTGGGGGGGGGCGCGGAGACCCAGTACTTC.

The chain has TRBV30 and TRBJ2-1; tentative D call: TRBD1 (6 bases). The V end lost 0 bases, the J end lost 4 bases, and 13 bases lay between the germline ends. Germline CDR1 reads GTSNPN; CDR2 reads SVGIG (reference sequence). The CDR3 is made up of 15 amino acids. The CDR3 region is CAWSVQMGAYNEQFF. The CDR3 nucleotides read TGTGCCTGGAGTGTACAAATGGGGGCTTACAATGAGCAGTTCTTC.

V gene TRBV19 combines with J gene TRBJ2-7; the match to TRBD1 covers 8 bases. CDR1 LNHDA and CDR2 SQIVND come from the germline V gene (reference sequence). The V and J ends lost 1 base and 4 bases, in that order; junction bases with no gene match: 15. This CDR3 spans 18 amino acids. CDR3 sequence: CASSIAGTGGTGGYEQYF. Here the CDR3 DNA reads TGTGCCAGTAGTATAGCAGGTACAGGCGGGACAGGAGGGTACGAGCAGTACTTC.

The genes are TRBV15 and TRBJ2-7; no firm D call. CDR1 is LNHNV and CDR2 is YYDKDF in the germline V gene (reference sequence). Trimming shortened V by 1 base and J by 7 bases, and 5 bases separated the two germline ends. This CDR3 has 11 amino acids. CDR3 residues: CATSRGAEQYF. The CDR3, as DNA: TGTGCCACCAGCAGAGGCGCAGAGCAGTACTTC.

J is TRBJ2-2 and V is TRBV27; D gene unclear. Germline V gives CDR1 MNHEY, CDR2 SMNVEV (reference sequence). Trimming shortened V by 0 bases and J by 1 base, and 6 bases separated the two germline ends. The CDR3 length is 15 residues. The CDR3 is CASSLSSGNTGELFF. For the CDR3, the DNA is TGTGCCAGCAGTTTATCGAGTGGGAACACCGGGGAGCTGTTTTTT.

The chain has TRBV7-9 and TRBJ2-1; 7 bases are a match to TRBD2. Losses at the gene ends were 5 bases for V and 7 bases for J; bases not matched to a gene: 8. The CDR3 is 14 amino acids. Germline CDR1 SEHNR, CDR2 FQNEAQ (reference sequence). CDR3 nucleotide sequence: TGTGCCAGCAGCGATCTGGGGGGGAGGAATGAGCAGTTCTTC. It yields the protein CASSDLGGRNEQFF.